This T cell receptor beta chain was identified during a study of response to subunit inactivated influenza vaccine (dated by TCRdb to the late 2010s). Looking at the study overall: To follow how T cells responded to a trivalent subunit inactivated influenza vaccine, the researchers relied on deep quantitative profiling of the T cell receptor repertoire.

CDR1 is given as SGHDT and CDR2 as YYEEEE, both from the germline V gene. From the cysteine up to the phenylalanine, the CDR3 has a length of 16 residues. CDR3 DNA is the only sequence kept; it has 48 bases, read in frame from the first base. Relative to germline, V is 6 bases shorter and J is 2 bases shorter, with 20 bases between their ends. The library was built by means of RT-PCR. The instrument given in TCRdb is Illumina HiSeq 2500. Starting from the raw public reads, TCRdb applied fastp trimming at Q25, assembled clones with MiXCR and retained in-frame beta chains. One record per CDR3 amino acid sequence lists the most common genes and DNA. This sample has around 530,000 distinct CDR3 sequences in its table, and 12% of those were observed once. The ten top clones hold roughly a tenth of the sample. What the authors observed across the whole study: The authors suggested that each seasonal influenza vaccination may recruit only a limited number of new T cells.

As for this clonotype: Its antigen remains unidentified. Base qualities are not provided; no much larger clone lies one nucleotide away.

This clonotype was sampled from a man in his forties or fifties who received an inactivated influenza vaccine. Donor details come from another sample of the same person, matched by shared clones. This material consisted of PBMCs from blood, taken on the day of vaccination. The V gene is TRBV5-6 and the J gene is TRBJ1-2; tentative D gene TRBD1, with 6 bases matching. The nucleotide sequence is TGTGCCAGCACCCCAACTCGGGGGGCGAGGAACTATGGCTACACCTTC. It encodes CASTPTRGARNYGYTF.